A selection of T cell receptor beta chains follows, all from one sample in a study of blood T cells in healthy people across ages. TCRdb reprocessed the 5' RACE reads with MiXCR, giving one entry per CDR3 protein. This sample yields more than 1,000,000 distinct CDR3 sequences, of which roughly 24% are seen a single time; approximately 0.75% belongs to the top ten. A further study also used this sample, focusing on T cells of mothers and their children.

The sequenced sample consisted of blood. All receptors derive from a girl aged 2-15 years in good health. The CDR3 runs from the conserved cysteine through the conserved F or W. D genes are given only for firm matches. Not every row has a clone size; where given, it reads once, few, many or a size class.

CDR3nt: TGTGCCAGCAGTGGGTTGGCAGGGGGAGGCTACACCTTC; CDR3aa: CASSGLAGGGYTF; d_gene: TRBD1; abundance: .; j_gene: TRBJ1-2; v_gene: TRBV2
CDR3nt: TGTGCCAGCAGCGTAGCAGGGAGCCCCTACGAGCAGTACTTC; CDR3aa: CASSVAGSPYEQYF; d_gene: .; abundance: .; j_gene: TRBJ2-7; v_gene: TRBV9
CDR3nt: TGCAGTGCTAGAGGACAGGGTTTCACTGAAGCTTTCTTT; CDR3aa: CSARGQGFTEAFF; d_gene: TRBD1; abundance: .; j_gene: TRBJ1-1; v_gene: TRBV20-1
CDR3nt: TGTGCCACTAGTCAGGGGGCTGGCACTGAAGCTTTCTTT; CDR3aa: CATSQGAGTEAFF; d_gene: TRBD1; abundance: .; j_gene: TRBJ1-1; v_gene: TRBV15
CDR3nt: TGCGCCAGCCTGAGGAGGCTTTCCGGCTACACCTTC; CDR3aa: CASLRRLSGYTF; d_gene: .; abundance: .; j_gene: TRBJ1-2; v_gene: TRBV5-1
CDR3nt: TGCAGCGTTGGAATTAAAGAGACCCAGTACTTC; CDR3aa: CSVGIKETQYF; d_gene: .; abundance: .; j_gene: TRBJ2-5; v_gene: TRBV29-1
CDR3nt: TGTGCCAGCAGTTCGAGGCTAGCTGGTGAGCAGTTCTTC; CDR3aa: CASSSRLAGEQFF; d_gene: .; abundance: few; j_gene: TRBJ2-1; v_gene: TRBV6-2/TRBV6-3
CDR3nt: TGCAGTGCTCCCGGGACTAGCGGGAGGGGACCCTACAATGAGCAGTTCTTC; CDR3aa: CSAPGTSGRGPYNEQFF; d_gene: TRBD2; abundance: few; j_gene: TRBJ2-1; v_gene: TRBV20-1
CDR3nt: TGCAGTGCTAGAGATCAGAATGAGCAGTTCTTC; CDR3aa: CSARDQNEQFF; d_gene: .; abundance: .; j_gene: TRBJ2-1; v_gene: TRBV20-1
CDR3nt: TGTGCCACCAGTGATGGGACGTCCGAGACCCAGTACTTC; CDR3aa: CATSDGTSETQYF; d_gene: .; abundance: few; j_gene: TRBJ2-5; v_gene: TRBV24-1
CDR3nt: TGCAGCGTTGTCTCCAGGGGAGTCCCAGATACGCAGTATTTT; CDR3aa: CSVVSRGVPDTQYF; d_gene: .; abundance: .; j_gene: TRBJ2-3; v_gene: TRBV29-1
CDR3nt: TGTGCCAGCAGTGAGAGGTTCGCTAACTATGGCTACACCTTC; CDR3aa: CASSERFANYGYTF; d_gene: .; abundance: few; j_gene: TRBJ1-2; v_gene: TRBV2
CDR3nt: TGCAGCGCAGGTAGGCGGCTAAACTACGAGCAGTACTTC; CDR3aa: CSAGRRLNYEQYF; d_gene: .; abundance: .; j_gene: TRBJ2-7; v_gene: TRBV29-1
CDR3nt: TGTGCCAGTAAGTCGGAGTGGGAAGGGTCACCCCTCCACTTT; CDR3aa: CASKSEWEGSPLHF; d_gene: .; abundance: .; j_gene: TRBJ1-6; v_gene: TRBV19
CDR3nt: TGTGCCAGCAGCACCCGGGACTGGAATGAAAAACTGTTTTTT; CDR3aa: CASSTRDWNEKLFF; d_gene: .; abundance: few; j_gene: TRBJ1-4; v_gene: TRBV3-1
CDR3nt: TGCGCCAGCAGCTTGGCAATCGGAGGGCTGGTAGAGACCCAGTACTTC; CDR3aa: CASSLAIGGLVETQYF; d_gene: .; abundance: few; j_gene: TRBJ2-5; v_gene: TRBV5-1
CDR3nt: TGTGCCAGCAGCGTAGTGGGAGCGGGGGCTGGGGAGACCCAGTACTTC; CDR3aa: CASSVVGAGAGETQYF; d_gene: TRBD2; abundance: .; j_gene: TRBJ2-5; v_gene: TRBV9
CDR3nt: TGTGCCAGCCACCTAGCGGGAGGCACAGATACGCAGTATTTT; CDR3aa: CASHLAGGTDTQYF; d_gene: TRBD2; abundance: .; j_gene: TRBJ2-3; v_gene: TRBV6-6
CDR3nt: TGCAGCGTTGTCGGGACTAGCGGGAGGGCCAGGGAGACCCAGTACTTC; CDR3aa: CSVVGTSGRARETQYF; d_gene: TRBD2; abundance: .; j_gene: TRBJ2-5; v_gene: TRBV29-1
CDR3nt: TGTGCCAGCAGCGTAGGCACAGGGAGAATGAATGAGCAGTTCTTC; CDR3aa: CASSVGTGRMNEQFF; d_gene: .; abundance: few; j_gene: TRBJ2-1; v_gene: TRBV9
CDR3nt: TGTGCCAGCAGCTTAGAGCGCGGGGGAACAGATGAAAAACTGTTTTTT; CDR3aa: CASSLERGGTDEKLFF; d_gene: .; abundance: few; j_gene: TRBJ1-4; v_gene: TRBV7-9
CDR3nt: TGTGCCAGCAGCGCCGTCTCTAGCGGGGCAACAGATACGCAGTATTTT; CDR3aa: CASSAVSSGATDTQYF; d_gene: TRBD2; abundance: .; j_gene: TRBJ2-3; v_gene: TRBV7-2
CDR3nt: TGTGCCAGCAGTTCCATGCGAGGGGAGGCTCAGCCCCAGCATTTT; CDR3aa: CASSSMRGEAQPQHF; d_gene: .; abundance: .; j_gene: TRBJ1-5; v_gene: TRBV12-3/TRBV12-4